One TCR beta chain is described in this entry. Its antigen is not identified. The data derive from a study of PD-1 blockade in classical Hodgkin lymphoma. Study results and limitations: When nivolumab was started under 1 year after ASCT, patients were excluded. CD4+ TCR diversity climbed significantly by C4D1, unlike CD8+ TCR diversity.

Here immunoSEQ multiplex PCR was the method, and the copy in TCRdb shows in-frame clones only, minus some. Among roughly 42,000 clones, 69% were seen once, and the ten largest hold approximately 2.6%. The time point denotes: cycle 4 day 1 (C4D1), after 6 weeks of nivolumab. Following autologous stem cell transplantation, relapse occurred in every patient, and exposure to brentuximab vedotin varied. The best responses consisted of complete response, partial response or progressive disease. The V and J ends lost 1 base and 0 bases respectively, with 7 bases between them. The CDR3 is 14 amino acids. Germline CDR1 SGHAT, CDR2 FQNNGV.

The sample was peripheral blood mononuclear cells (PBMCs), taken before the fourth cycle of nivolumab. The origin of this receptor is a human donor with classical Hodgkin lymphoma. V gene TRBV11-2 combines with J gene TRBJ2-7; no definite D call. The CDR3 DNA reads TGTGCCAGCAGCTTAGGTCCGGGCTCCTACGAGCAGTACTTC. Amino acid sequence: CASSLGPGSYEQYF.